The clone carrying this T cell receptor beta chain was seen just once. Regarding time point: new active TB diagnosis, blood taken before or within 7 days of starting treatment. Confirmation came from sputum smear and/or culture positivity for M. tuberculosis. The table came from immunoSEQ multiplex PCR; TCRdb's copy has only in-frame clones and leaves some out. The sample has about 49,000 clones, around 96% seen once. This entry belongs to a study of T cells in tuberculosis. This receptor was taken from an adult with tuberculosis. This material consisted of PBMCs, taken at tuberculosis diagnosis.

CDR3 DNA: TGTGCCAGCTCACAGGGGAAGGGCAATCAGCCCCAGCATTTT. This gives the protein CASSQGKGNQPQHF. This chain connects TRBV18 to TRBJ1-5, with TRBD1 as a possible D gene (5 bases). From germline, CDR1 is KGHSH and CDR2 LQKENI. CDR3 length: 14 residues. Trimming left V 4 bases short and J 2 bases short, with 9 bases between.